The present T cell receptor (beta chain) was sequenced within a study of T cells in Graves' hyperthyroidism and ophthalmopathy (dated by TCRdb to between 2019 and 2020). Concerning the study at large: Peripheral blood samples were taken at initial diagnosis, before any treatment was given. For training and testing, the 110 or so patients in the discovery cohort were randomly divided in a 7:3 ratio. The paper reports TCR Vbeta CDR3 sequencing of some 140 peripheral blood samples: around 41 ophthalmopathy, roughly 80 hyperthyroidism and approximately 17 progressor patients. An independent validation cohort of 18 to 20 hyperthyroidism patients and about 16 patients who later progressed to ophthalmopathy tested prospective prediction of ophthalmopathy. Following sampling, methimazole starting at 30 mg daily was given to hyperthyroidism patients, and high-dose intravenous methylprednisolone was given to ophthalmopathy patients. In addition, the study compared T-cell repertoires in thyroid tissue and in blood from a handful of Graves' hyperthyroidism patients. To identify distinguishing TCR V-J signatures, a discovery cohort of 100 or so patients was used, comprising 40 to 45 with Graves' ophthalmopathy and 57 with stable Graves' hyperthyroidism. Study-wide conclusions, independent of this receptor: Most expanded thyroid clonotypes (frequency above 0.001) were also found in blood, which suggests that blood repertoires may mirror thyroid immune responses. A 13 V-J signature model separated ophthalmopathy from stable hyperthyroidism, with 87.88% sensitivity and roughly 81% specificity in cross-validation and 80%/75% in testing. In validation, the model predicted progression to ophthalmopathy a median of about 6.5 months before onset, with about 70% sensitivity and roughly 79% specificity. No statistical method was used to set the sample size in advance, and investigators knew the group allocation.

Remarks on this clonotype: There is no known antigen for this receptor. The record has no base qualities; no much larger clone is one base away.

In the ophthalmopathy patients, disease was moderately to severely active, with a Clinical Activity Score of 3 or more, a NOSPECS grade of 4 or more, and a duration of less than 3 months. Any patient with an uncontrolled infection, another autoimmune disease, pregnancy or lactation was excluded. Diagnoses were established on the basis of clinical symptoms, serum thyroxine and TRAb, thyroid ultrasound, and orbital computed tomography. PBMCs were separated from roughly 10 ml of fresh peripheral blood using Ficoll-Paque density gradient centrifugation. Trizol reagent was used to extract total RNA, and RNA quality was then checked on an Agilent 2100 Bioanalyzer. V is cut by 2 bases and J by 0 bases, and the space between the germline ends is 14 bases. The CDR3 runs 16 residues from the cysteine to the phenylalanine. Only the CDR3 DNA is retained, 48 bases long and in frame from the first base. CDR1 and CDR2 are read off the germline V gene (reference sequence) as PRHDT and FYEKMQ.

The TCR beta CDR3 regions were amplified from RNA transcripts. The TCR CDR3 was subjected to a first round of RT-PCR using the HTBI primer set and the Qiagen OneStep RT-PCR kit. The libraries were constructed in a second round of multiplex PCR and then size-selected and purified. Paired-end sequencing of the libraries was performed with 100 bp reads on an Illumina HiSeq2000. From the authors' description of their analysis: SOAPnuke was used to process the raw data, throwing out any read that contained adapters or uncalled bases, had a mean Phred below 15, or lacked an exact constant-primer or identifier match. High-quality paired reads were merged with COPE v1.2.5, and unique nucleotide sequences were defined as clonotypes. MiTCR v1.1 was used to align clonotypes to the IMGT TRBV, TRBD and TRBJ reference segments. The analysis included only V-J combinations with a frequency above 0.0001, which together covered around 99% of the repertoires. The TCS score was defined as F50 (clonal expansion) divided by E x V (chaos), with BLOSUM62-based TCRdist calculated between CDR3 peptides within each V-J. Welch's t-statistics and random forest reduced roughly 540 V-J features to 13, which were used in a naive Bayes classifier (R e1071). In TCRdb, the public reads were trimmed at Q25 with fastp and aligned with MiXCR, with productive beta chains retained. Here each entry gathers all rows of one CDR3 protein and keeps the most common genes and DNA. For this entry, the V and J calls and clone size follow TCRdb and not the study's own pipeline. The sample yields some 500,000 distinct CDR3 sequences; roughly 15% were counted once. The leading ten clones occupy 25% to 30% of the sample.

Sequenced input: blood. The receptor comes from a young woman with Graves' ophthalmopathy. The chain links TRBV13 with TRBJ2-7, with no D gene named confidently. The CDR3 reads CASSLISAGSSYEQYF. The DNA sequence reads TGTGCCAGCAGCTTAATCTCAGCAGGATCCTCCTACGAGCAGTACTTC.